The 5 T cell receptor beta chains reported below all come from one sample, sequenced in a study of shared clonotypes between healthy human individuals. Using immunoSEQ multiplex PCR, the repertoire was profiled, and TCRdb retains in-frame clones only, with some absent. This sample has 1.4 million or so clones; approximately 98.5% occur once, and the top ten carry under 0.45%. The source material was naive CD4+ T cells sorted from blood. Sample subset: CD45RA+ positively selected. Source of these receptors: a man aged 25-45 years in good health.

This chain joins TRBV6-5 and TRBJ2-3, with TRBD2 as a possible D gene (5 bases). Germline loops: CDR1 MNHEY, CDR2 SVGAGI. V was cut by 4 bases and J by 2 bases, with 10 bases left in between. CDR3 length: 14 residues. CDR3 residues: CASSLGLPTDTQYF. CDR3 sequence (DNA): TGTGCCAGCAGTTTAGGACTTCCCACAGATACGCAGTATTTT.

The chain joins TRBV10-3 to TRBJ2-3, with 9 bases that match TRBD1. Germline trimming cut 3 bases from V and 2 bases from J; bases unmatched to any gene: 9. The V gene's germline CDR1 is ENHRY and CDR2 SYGVKD. The CDR3 totals 17 residues. DNA for the CDR3: TGTGCCATCAGTGAAGGAACAGGGGGCTTTGCCACAGATACGCAGTATTTT. This sequence encodes CAISEGTGGFATDTQYF.

The J gene is TRBJ2-1, the V gene TRBV28; D remains ambiguous. The germline gives CDR1 MDHEN, CDR2 SYDVKM. CDR3 length: 16 residues. The V end lost 4 bases, the J end lost 9 bases, and 22 bases lay between the germline ends. The CDR3 coding sequence is TGTGCCAGCAGTTCGTCCGGGCCAACCCGGATCGGTGAGCAGTTCTTC. It yields the protein CASSSSGPTRIGEQFF.

The CDR3 sequence is CASRQAASGNTIYF. CDR3 sequence (DNA): TGTGCCAGCAGACAGGCCGCCTCTGGAAACACCATATATTTT. The chain recombines TRBV14 with TRBJ1-3; tentatively, D is TRBD1 (5 bases). There are 14 residues in the CDR3. Trimming shortened V by 6 bases and J by 0 bases, and 9 bases separated the two germline ends. Germline V CDR1 and CDR2: SGHDN, FVKESK.

The chain employs TRBV9 and TRBJ2-5; possible D gene TRBD2, 6 bases. Trimming left V 3 bases short and J 1 base short, with 10 bases between. The V gene's germline CDR1 is SGDLS and CDR2 YYNGEE. The CDR3 length is 14 residues. Here the CDR3 DNA reads TGTGCCAGCAGCGCAAGGGACTTCCAAGAGACCCAGTACTTC. This gives the protein CASSARDFQETQYF.